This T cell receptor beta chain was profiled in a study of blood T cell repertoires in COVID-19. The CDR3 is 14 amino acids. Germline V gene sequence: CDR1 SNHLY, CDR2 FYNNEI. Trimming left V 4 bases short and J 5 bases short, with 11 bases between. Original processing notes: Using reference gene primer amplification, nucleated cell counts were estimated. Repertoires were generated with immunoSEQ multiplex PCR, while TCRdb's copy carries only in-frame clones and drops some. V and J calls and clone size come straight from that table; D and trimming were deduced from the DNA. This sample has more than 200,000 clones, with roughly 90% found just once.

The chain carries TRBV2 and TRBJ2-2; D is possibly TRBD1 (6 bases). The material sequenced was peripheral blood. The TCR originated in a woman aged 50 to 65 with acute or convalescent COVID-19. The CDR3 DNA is TGTGCCAGCAGTGTTCAAGGGACAACCGGGGAGCTGTTTTTT. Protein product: CASSVQGTTGELFF.